This T cell receptor (beta chain) stems from a study of early T cells in non-severe SARS-CoV-2 infection. This clonotype was seen a few times. CDR1 SGHRS and CDR2 YFSETQ come from the germline V gene. V was pared by 2 bases and J by 0 bases, with 8 bases between. CDR3 size: 15 residues. TCRdb redid the calling of the 5' RACE reads with MiXCR, one entry per CDR3 protein. The sample yields roughly 93,000 distinct CDR3 sequences, roughly 11% seen once. This clonotype was sampled from an adult who was a healthcare worker with PCR-confirmed SARS-CoV-2 infection or an uninfected control (not recorded which). The sample was whole blood. J is TRBJ1-4 and V is TRBV5-1; D call uncertain. This CDR3 reads CASSLRDATNEKLFF. CDR3 nucleotide sequence: TGCGCCAGCAGCTTACGGGATGCAACTAATGAAAAACTGTTTTTT. The full variable domain, in which reference TRBV5-1 and TRBJ1-4 provide the parts outside the CDR3, is KAGVTQTPRYLIKTRGQQVTLSCSPISGHRSVSWYQQTPGQGLQFLFEYFSETQRNKGNFPGRFSGRQFSNSRSEMNVSTLELGDSALYLCASSLRDATNEKLFFGSGTQLSVL.